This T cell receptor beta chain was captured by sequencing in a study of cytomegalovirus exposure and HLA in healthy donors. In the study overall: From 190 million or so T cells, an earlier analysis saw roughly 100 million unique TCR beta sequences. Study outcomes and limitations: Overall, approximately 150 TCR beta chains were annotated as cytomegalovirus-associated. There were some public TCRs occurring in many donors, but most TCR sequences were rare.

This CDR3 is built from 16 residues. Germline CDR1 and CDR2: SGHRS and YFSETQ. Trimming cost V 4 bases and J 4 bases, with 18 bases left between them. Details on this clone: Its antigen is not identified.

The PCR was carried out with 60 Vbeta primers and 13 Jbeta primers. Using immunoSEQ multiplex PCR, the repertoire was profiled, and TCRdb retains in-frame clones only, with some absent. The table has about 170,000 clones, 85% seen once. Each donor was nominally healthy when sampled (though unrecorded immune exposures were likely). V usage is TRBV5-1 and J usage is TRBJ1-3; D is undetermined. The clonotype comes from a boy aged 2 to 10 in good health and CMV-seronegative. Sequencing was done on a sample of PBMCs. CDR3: CASSPRLSTQGNTIYF. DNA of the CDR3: TGCGCCAGCAGCCCACGACTGTCCACCCAGGGAAACACCATATATTTT.